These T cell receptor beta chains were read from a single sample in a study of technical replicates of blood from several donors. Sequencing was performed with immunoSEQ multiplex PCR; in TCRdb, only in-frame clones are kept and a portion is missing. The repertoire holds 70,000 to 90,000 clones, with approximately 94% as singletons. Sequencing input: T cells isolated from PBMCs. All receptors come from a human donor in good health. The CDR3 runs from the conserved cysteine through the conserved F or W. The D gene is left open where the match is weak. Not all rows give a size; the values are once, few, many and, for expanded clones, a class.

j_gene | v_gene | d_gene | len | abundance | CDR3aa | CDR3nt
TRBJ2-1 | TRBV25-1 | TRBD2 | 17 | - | CASSEGWEREGLNEQFF | TGTGCCAGCAGTGAAGGTTGGGAACGGGAGGGCCTTAATGAGCAGTTCTTC
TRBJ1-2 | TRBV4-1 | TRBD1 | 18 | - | CASSQVSGQGSPNYGYTF | TGCGCCAGCAGCCAAGTATCGGGACAGGGGTCCCCTAACTATGGCTACACCTTC
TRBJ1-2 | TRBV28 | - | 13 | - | CASNRVANYGYTF | TGTGCCAGCAACAGGGTCGCCAACTATGGCTACACCTTC
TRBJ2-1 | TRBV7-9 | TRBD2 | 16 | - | CASSSLTSGIPNEQFF | TGTGCCAGCAGCTCCCTGACTAGCGGGATTCCCAATGAGCAGTTCTTC
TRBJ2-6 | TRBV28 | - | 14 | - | CASGGGPGANVLTF | TGTGCCAGCGGGGGGGGCCCTGGGGCCAACGTCCTGACTTTC
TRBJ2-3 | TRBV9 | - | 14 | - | CASSVGGSTDTQYF | TGTGCCAGCAGCGTAGGCGGTAGCACAGATACGCAGTATTTT
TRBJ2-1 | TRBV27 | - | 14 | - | CASSIRTVYNEQFF | TGTGCCAGCAGTATTAGGACAGTCTACAATGAGCAGTTCTTC
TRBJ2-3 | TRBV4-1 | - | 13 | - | CASTLTLADTQYF | TGCGCCAGCACCCTAACCCTAGCGGATACGCAGTATTTT
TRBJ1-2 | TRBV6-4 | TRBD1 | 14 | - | CASSDEGADYGYTF | TGTGCCAGCAGTGACGAGGGGGCGGACTATGGCTACACCTTC
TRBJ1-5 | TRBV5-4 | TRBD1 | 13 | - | CASSPDRDQPQHF | TGTGCCAGCAGCCCGGACAGGGATCAGCCCCAGCATTTT
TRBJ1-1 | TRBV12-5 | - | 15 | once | CASGLGRSMNTEAFF | TGTGCTAGTGGTTTGGGGCGGTCAATGAACACTGAAGCTTTCTTT
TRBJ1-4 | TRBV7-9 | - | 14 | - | CASSLGGGDEKLFF | TGTGCCAGCAGTCTGGGGGGGGGCGATGAAAAACTGTTTTTT
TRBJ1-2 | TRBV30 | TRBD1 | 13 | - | CAWSGTGMQGYTF | TGTGCCTGGAGTGGGACAGGGATGCAGGGCTACACCTTC
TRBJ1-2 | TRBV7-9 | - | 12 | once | CASSLVVDGYTF | TGTGCCAGCAGCTTAGTTGTAGATGGCTACACCTTC
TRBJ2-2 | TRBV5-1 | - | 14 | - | CASSLVQGSGELFF | TGCGCCAGCAGCTTGGTTCAGGGGTCCGGGGAGCTGTTTTTT
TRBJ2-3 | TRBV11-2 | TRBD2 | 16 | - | CASSVLAGGIPDTQYF | TGTGCCAGCAGCGTGCTAGCGGGAGGAATCCCAGATACGCAGTATTTT
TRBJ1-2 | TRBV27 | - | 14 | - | CASSSDSSNYGYTF | TGTGCCAGCAGTTCTGACAGTTCTAACTATGGCTACACCTTC
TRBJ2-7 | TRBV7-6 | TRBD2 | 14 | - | CASSLGLAGDEQYF | TGTGCCAGCAGCTTGGGACTAGCGGGAGACGAGCAGTACTTC
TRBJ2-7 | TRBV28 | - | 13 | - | CASSFNRLYEQYF | TGTGCCAGCAGTTTCAACAGGCTTTACGAGCAGTACTTC
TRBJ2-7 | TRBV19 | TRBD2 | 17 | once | CASSIASASGIRHEQYF | TGTGCCAGTAGTATAGCCTCCGCTAGCGGGATCAGACACGAGCAGTACTTC